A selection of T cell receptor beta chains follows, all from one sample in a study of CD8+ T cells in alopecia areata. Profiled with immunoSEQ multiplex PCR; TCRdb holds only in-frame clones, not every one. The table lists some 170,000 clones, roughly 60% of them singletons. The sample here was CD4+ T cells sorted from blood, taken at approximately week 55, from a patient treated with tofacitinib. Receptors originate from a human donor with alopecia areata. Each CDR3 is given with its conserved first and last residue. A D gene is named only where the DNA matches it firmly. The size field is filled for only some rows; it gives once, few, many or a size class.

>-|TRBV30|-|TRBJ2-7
TGTGCCTGGGGACAGCTTCCTTCCTACGAGCAGTACTTC
CAWGQLPSYEQYF
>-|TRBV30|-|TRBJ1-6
TGTGCCTGGAGTCGGGAGGGAGCCACCTATAATTCACCCCTCCACTTT
CAWSREGATYNSPLHF
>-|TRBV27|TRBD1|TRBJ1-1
TGTGCCAGCAGTTCATTCGGACAGGGGAGAGCTTTCTTT
CASSSFGQGRAFF
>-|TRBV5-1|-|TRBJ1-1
TGCGCCAGCAGCTTGGAACGGATTGGGAACACTGAAGCTTTCTTT
CASSLERIGNTEAFF
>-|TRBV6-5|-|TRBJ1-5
TGTGCCAGCAGGCCCGGGAATAGCAATCAGCCCCAGCATTTT
CASRPGNSNQPQHF
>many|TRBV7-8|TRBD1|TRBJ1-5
TGTGCCAGCAGCTACTACAGGGGGCAGCCCCAGCATTTT
CASSYYRGQPQHF
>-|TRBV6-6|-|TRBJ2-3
TGTGCCAGCAGTGCTCTCCTTGTTGGGGGGGATACGCAGTATTTT
CASSALLVGGDTQYF
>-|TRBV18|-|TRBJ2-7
TGTGCCAGCTCACCTAATCGGGGCCGCTCTACCTACGAGCAGTACTTC
CASSPNRGRSTYEQYF
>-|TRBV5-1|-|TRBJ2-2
TGCGCCAGCAGCTTGGACAGGGCAGACGGGGAGCTGTTTTTT
CASSLDRADGELFF
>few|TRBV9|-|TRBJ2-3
TGTGCCAGCAGCGCGAGCCCCCCAGATACGCAGTATTTT
CASSASPPDTQYF
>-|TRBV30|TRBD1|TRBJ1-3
TGTGCCTGGAGCGACCGGACAGGATTACCTAGAAACACCATATATTTT
CAWSDRTGLPRNTIYF
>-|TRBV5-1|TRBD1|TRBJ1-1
TGCGCCAGCAGCACTTACGACAGGGATGACACTGAAGCTTTCTTT
CASSTYDRDDTEAFF
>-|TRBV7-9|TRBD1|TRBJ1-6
TGTGCCAGCAGCACAGGGGATTCACCCCTCCACTTT
CASSTGDSPLHF
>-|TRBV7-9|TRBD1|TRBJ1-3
TGTGCCAGCAGCAAACAGGGGGCCTCTGGAAACACCATATATTTT
CASSKQGASGNTIYF
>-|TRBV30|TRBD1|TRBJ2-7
TGTGCCTTCCGGACAGGGTGGATCTACGAGCAGTACTTC
CAFRTGWIYEQYF
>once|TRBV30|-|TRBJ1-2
TGTGCCTGGAGAAGTGGGAATGGCTACACCTTC
CAWRSGNGYTF